The rows below give T cell receptor beta chains drawn from one sample of a study of beta chain features in type 1 diabetes. Profiling relied on immunoSEQ multiplex PCR, and the TCRdb table lists in-frame clones only, not all of them. The sample shows about half a million clones, around 10% of them seen only once. Sequenced: naive CD4+ T cells from blood. The receptors come from a woman aged 18-29 years in good health. CDR3s include the opening cysteine and the closing phenylalanine or tryptophan. D genes are given only for firm matches. Only some rows state a clone size, as once, few, many or a class for expanded clones.

>TRBJ2-3|.|.|TRBV4-3
CASSQDRGRGSDTQYF
TGCGCCAGCAGCCAAGATAGGGGTCGTGGGTCAGATACGCAGTATTTT
>TRBJ2-1|.|few|TRBV10-3
CAINRDSYNEQFF
TGTGCCATCAACAGGGATTCGTACAATGAGCAGTTCTTC
>TRBJ1-4|.|.|TRBV30
CAWSDTGRTNEKLFF
TGTGCCTGGAGTGACACGGGACGGACTAATGAAAAACTGTTTTTT
>TRBJ2-7|TRBD2|few|TRBV7-2
CASGEGAGSAYEQYF
TGTGCCAGCGGGGAGGGAGCGGGATCCGCCTACGAGCAGTACTTC
>TRBJ2-3|TRBD2|few|TRBV11-1
CASGTGTILGTQYF
TGTGCCAGCGGAACCGGGACTATATTGGGTACGCAGTATTTT
>TRBJ1-4|.|.|TRBV4-3
CASSQDRVKVDEKLFF
TGCGCCAGCAGCCAAGACAGGGTGAAGGTGGATGAAAAACTGTTTTTT
>TRBJ1-2|.|few|TRBV28
CASSPPGLRYGYTF
TGTGCCAGCAGCCCTCCGGGACTGAGGTATGGCTACACCTTC
>TRBJ2-7|.|few|TRBV10-3
CAISGYYEQYF
TGTGCCATCAGTGGATACTACGAGCAGTACTTC
>TRBJ2-1|TRBD2|few|TRBV9
CASSVASLAGGNEQFF
TGTGCCAGCAGCGTAGCTTCACTAGCGGGGGGAAATGAGCAGTTCTTC
>TRBJ2-1|.|.|TRBV7-9
CASSLFSRGSPSSYNEQFF
TGTGCCAGCAGCTTATTCTCCAGGGGAAGCCCGAGCTCCTACAATGAGCAGTTCTTC
>TRBJ1-2|.|.|TRBV7-9
CASSRSSLAENYGYTF
TGTGCCAGCAGCCGCTCGAGCCTCGCAGAGAACTATGGCTACACCTTC
>TRBJ2-4|.|.|TRBV5-1
CASRYGPPSDIQYF
TGCGCCAGCAGGTACGGCCCCCCGAGCGACATTCAGTACTTC
>TRBJ2-7|.|.|TRBV27
CASSFGGGIPNF
.
>TRBJ2-6|.|.|TRBV7-2
CASSWVSGANVLTF
TGTGCCAGCAGCTGGGTCTCTGGGGCCAACGTCCTGACTTTC
>TRBJ1-1|.|.|TRBV7-9
CATAGTEAFF
TGTGCCACCGCGGGCACTGAAGCTTTCTTT
>TRBJ2-5|TRBD1|.|TRBV19
CASRGTVQETQYF
TGTGCCAGTAGAGGGACAGTCCAAGAGACCCAGTACTTC
>TRBJ1-6|.|few|TRBV9
CASSSAGQRGAPLHF
TGTGCCAGCAGCTCGGCTGGGCAGCGCGGGGCACCCCTCCACTTT
>TRBJ1-1|.|.|TRBV11-3
CASSLFGVHLNTEAFF
TGTGCCAGCAGCTTATTCGGTGTCCATCTGAACACTGAAGCTTTCTTT
>TRBJ1-1|.|few|TRBV2
CASSLQGFHTEAFF
TGTGCCAGCAGCCTACAGGGATTCCACACTGAAGCTTTCTTT
>TRBJ2-3|.|.|TRBV18
CASSGSTDTQYF
TGTGCCAGCTCGGGTAGCACAGATACGCAGTATTTT
>TRBJ2-1|TRBD1|few|TRBV6-4
CASSAGQGPYNEQFF
TGTGCCAGCAGCGCGGGACAGGGTCCCTACAATGAGCAGTTCTTC
>TRBJ2-1|TRBD1|.|TRBV7-7
CASSLDRGEEQFF
TGTGCCAGCAGCTTAGACAGGGGTGAAGAGCAGTTCTTC
>TRBJ1-1|.|few|TRBV7-2
CASSLQRTVAFF
TGTGCCAGCAGCTTACAGCGAACCGTTGCTTTCTTT
>TRBJ1-1|.|.|TRBV18
CASSPSRGVTEAFF
TGTGCCAGCTCACCGTCACGAGGTGTCACTGAAGCTTTCTTT
>TRBJ1-2|.|.|TRBV28
CASSLQGANYGYTF
TGTGCCAGCAGTTTGCAGGGCGCTAACTATGGCTACACCTTC
>TRBJ1-4|.|.|TRBV9
CASSATLGAGKLFF
TGTGCCAGCAGCGCAACGCTGGGAGCGGGAAAACTGTTTTTT
>TRBJ1-4|.|.|TRBV30
CAWSIGFGEKLFF
TGTGCCTGGTCCATCGGATTTGGGGAAAAACTGTTTTTT
>TRBJ2-7|.|few|TRBV30
CAWSRTEQYF
TGTGCCTGGTCCCGCACCGAGCAGTACTTC
>TRBJ2-7|.|.|TRBV7-6
CASSAGTVTYEQYF
TGTGCCAGCAGCGCGGGCACCGTAACCTACGAGCAGTACTTC
>TRBJ1-5|.|few|TRBV28
CAIRSGGQPQHF
TGTGCCATCAGAAGCGGTGGACAGCCCCAGCATTTT
>TRBJ1-5|.|few|TRBV15
CATSRDPGGREPQHF
TGTGCCACCAGCAGAGATCCGGGGGGCAGGGAGCCCCAGCATTTT
>TRBJ2-7|TRBD2|.|TRBV7-2
CASSRLAGAYEQYF
TGTGCCAGCAGCAGATTAGCGGGAGCCTACGAGCAGTACTTC
>TRBJ2-1|.|few|TRBV27
CASSSLLGGSNEQFF
TGTGCCAGCAGTTCATTACTAGGGGGTAGCAATGAGCAGTTCTTC